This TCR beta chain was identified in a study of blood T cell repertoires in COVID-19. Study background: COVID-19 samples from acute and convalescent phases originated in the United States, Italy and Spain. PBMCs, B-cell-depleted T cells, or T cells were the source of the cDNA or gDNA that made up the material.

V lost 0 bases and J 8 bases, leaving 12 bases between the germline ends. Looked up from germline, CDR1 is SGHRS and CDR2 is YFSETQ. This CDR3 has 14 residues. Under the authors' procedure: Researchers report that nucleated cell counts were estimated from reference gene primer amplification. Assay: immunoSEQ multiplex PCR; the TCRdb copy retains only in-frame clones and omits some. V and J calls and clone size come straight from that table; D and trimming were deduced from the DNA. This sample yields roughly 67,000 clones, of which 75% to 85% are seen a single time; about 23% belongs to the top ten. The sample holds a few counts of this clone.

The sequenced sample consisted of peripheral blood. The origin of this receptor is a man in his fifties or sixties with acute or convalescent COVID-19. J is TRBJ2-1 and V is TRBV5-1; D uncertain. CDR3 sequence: CASSLAQDGYEQFF. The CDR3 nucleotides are TGCGCCAGCAGCTTGGCCCAGGATGGCTATGAGCAGTTCTTC.